This T cell receptor (beta chain) was sequenced for a study of T cell responses to AZD1222 COVID-19 vaccine. Overall study findings and caveats: The study reported that nearly half of spike-specific TCRs target unmutated variant regions. The sample set comprised mostly white British donors with more females, and clonal diversity was possibly underestimated. Repertoires were obtained solely post-peak T cell response. Just a handful of people given AZD1222 tested seropositive at baseline.

Notes on this clone: The antigen remains unidentified.

Trimming removed 3 bases from V and 13 bases from J, with 21 bases in between. The CDR3 spans 14 residues. Germline-derived CDR1 and CDR2 are MNHEY and SMNVEV (reference sequence). Sequenced by immunoSEQ multiplex PCR; TCRdb stores in-frame clones only, minus some. The sample contains some 99,000 clones, 87% of which appear only once. This receptor was obtained from an adult who received the AZD1222 COVID-19 vaccine. Source: peripheral blood, taken 28 days after the second AZD1222 dose. The V call is TRBV27, the J call TRBJ1-1; D uncertain. The CDR3 DNA sequence: TGTGCCAGCAGTTTTGGGCGGCAGGAGGCCTCACTTTTCTTT. Translated: CASSFGRQEASLFF.